The next 18 T cell receptor beta chains were all read from a single sample in a study of blood T cell repertoires in COVID-19. Repertoires were generated with immunoSEQ multiplex PCR, while TCRdb's copy carries only in-frame clones and drops some. This repertoire shows 44,000 or so clones, 86% found once; its top ten account for 9.2%. Sample: peripheral blood. The receptors were sampled from a human donor in a cohort sampled during active COVID-19.

The V call is TRBV4-1, the J call TRBJ2-5, with TRBD2 as a possible D gene (5 bases). Germline V gene sequence: CDR1 MGHRA, CDR2 YSYEKL. The CDR3 is 15 amino acids. V was shortened by 4 bases and J by 7 bases, with 19 bases between the two germline ends. The CDR3 spells CASSPLYRGGGTQYF. The CDR3 nucleotides read TGCGCCAGCAGCCCCCTATATCGCGGAGGAGGGACCCAGTACTTC.

This clone was recorded once. The chain is built from TRBV7-3 and TRBJ2-1, with 9 bases lining up with TRBD2. This CDR3 is built from 16 residues. Germline assignment: CDR1 SGHTA and CDR2 FQGTGA. J lost 4 bases, V lost 2 bases, and 6 bases had no gene match. The CDR3 loop reads CASSLGRGGAYNEQFF. Written as DNA, the CDR3 is TGTGCCAGCAGCTTAGGGCGCGGGGGGGCTTACAATGAGCAGTTCTTC.

This chain uses TRBV9 with TRBJ1-1, with 10 nucleotides matching TRBD1. V was pared by 3 bases and J by 8 bases, with 7 bases of the junction left unmatched. The CDR3 spans 14 residues. Germline CDR1 is SGDLS and CDR2 is YYNGEE. The CDR3 spells CASSAVGQGWEAFF. CDR3 sequence (DNA): TGTGCCAGCAGCGCGGTGGGACAGGGGTGGGAAGCTTTCTTT. The variable domain in full, with the rest retrieved from reference TRBV9 and TRBJ1-1, is DSGVTQTPKHLITATGQRVTLRCSPRSGDLSVYWYQQSLDQGLQFLIQYYNGEERAKGNILERFSAQQFPDLHSELNLSSLELGDSALYFCASSAVGQGWEAFFGQGTRLTVV.

The CDR3 DNA is TGTGCCACCAGCAGAGACCGGGACAGGGTCGGGTCACCCCTCCACTTT. Translating gives CATSRDRDRVGSPLHF. The rearrangement uses TRBV15 and TRBJ1-6, with 9 bases aligning to TRBD1. V gave up 0 bases and J gave up 10 bases; unmatched junction bases: 7. Germline CDR1 LNHNV, CDR2 YYDKDF (reference sequence). The CDR3 is made up of 16 amino acids.

The chain carries TRBV5-6 and TRBJ2-3; 10 positions match TRBD2. Germline CDR1 SGHDT, CDR2 YYEEEE. V trimming: 8 bases; J trimming: 7 bases; junction bases outside the gene matches: 7. This CDR3 has 13 residues. The CDR3 loop is CASQAGGLYTQYF. CDR3 DNA: TGTGCCAGTCAAGCGGGGGGGCTTTATACGCAGTATTTT.

Here the CDR3 DNA reads TGCGCCAGCAGCCTGGACCGGGACAGGGGGTCTTATGAGCAGTTCTTC. Its protein product is CASSLDRDRGSYEQFF. This sequence joins TRBV5-1 and TRBJ2-1; TRBD1 matches at 11 bases. There are 16 residues in the CDR3. The germline V gene encodes CDR1 SGHRS and CDR2 YFSETQ. J gave up 8 bases and V 4 bases, and 11 bases lay outside the gene matches.

This clone was recorded once. The chain employs TRBV19 and TRBJ1-3; 9 bases agree with TRBD1. This CDR3 comprises 18 residues. CDR1 and CDR2 (germline): LNHDA, SQIVND (reference sequence). The ends lost 8 bases at V and 4 bases at J; junction bases unmatched: 18. This CDR3 is CASREDDRGSLAGNTIYF. The CDR3 bases are TGTGCCAGTCGAGAAGATGACAGGGGGAGTTTGGCCGGAAACACCATATATTTT.

This clone appeared a few times. This sequence joins TRBV5-5 and TRBJ2-7; 8 nucleotides align to TRBD1. Germline V gene sequence: CDR1 SGHKS, CDR2 YYEKEE (reference sequence). V shed 4 bases and J 0 bases; nucleotides not matched to a gene: 3. This CDR3 contains 14 residues. The CDR3 nucleotides are TGTGCCAGCAGCGCGGGACAGGACTCCTACGAGCAGTACTTC. The encoded protein is CASSAGQDSYEQYF.

V gene TRBV29-1 combines with J gene TRBJ1-2; 7 bases are shared with TRBD1. This CDR3 is 14 amino acids long. After removal of 7 bases from V and 4 bases from J, the junction contained 12 bases not matched to a gene. Germline CDR1 is SQVTM and CDR2 is ANQGSEA. Written as DNA, the CDR3 is TGCAGCGCTGGGGCTAAGACAGGGACCTATGGCTACACCTTC. As protein: CSAGAKTGTYGYTF.

By proportion, this clone is medium-sized. This sequence joins TRBV11-2 and TRBJ2-3; TRBD1 matches at 7 bases. Germline CDR1 SGHAT, CDR2 FQNNGV. The CDR3 runs 13 residues. The J segment lost 6 bases and the V segment lost 5 bases, leaving 5 bases of the junction unmatched. The CDR3 here is CASSRGRGDTQYF. Here the CDR3 DNA reads TGTGCCAGCAGCAGGGGGCGCGGGGATACGCAGTATTTT.

The chain employs TRBV25-1 and TRBJ1-1, with 8 bases fitting TRBD1. The junction had 10 bases not matched to a gene; V was cut back by 4 bases and J by 3 bases. CDR3 size: 16 residues. Germline V lookup: CDR1 MGHDK, CDR2 SYGVNS. In nucleotides, the CDR3 is TGTGCCAGCAGTGGCTTAGCGGACAGGGAGGACACTGAAGCTTTCTTT. Residues: CASSGLADREDTEAFF.

This sequence joins TRBV18 and TRBJ2-3; 8 bases agree with TRBD2. Germline CDR1 KGHSH, CDR2 LQKENI. This CDR3 is built from 14 residues. V lost 3 bases, J lost 6 bases, and 5 bases stayed unmatched. The DNA of the CDR3 is TGTGCCAGCTCACCCTCGGGGGGGCTGGATACGCAGTATTTT. This encodes CASSPSGGLDTQYF.

The sample holds one count of this clone. The rearrangement uses TRBV18 and TRBJ1-1; tentative D call: TRBD1 (5 bases). Trimming took off 3 bases at V and 0 bases at J, with 11 bases between the two ends. CDR3 length: 15 residues. From germline, CDR1 is KGHSH and CDR2 LQKENI. The CDR3 loop reads CASSPPGSMNTEAFF. The CDR3 nucleotides read TGTGCCAGCTCACCCCCAGGGTCTATGAACACTGAAGCTTTCTTT. Full variable domain (missing parts from reference TRBV18 and TRBJ1-1): NAGVMQNPRHLVRRRGQEARLRCSPMKGHSHVYWYRQLPEEGLKFMVYLQKENIIDESGMPKERFSAEFPKEGPSILRIQQVVRGDSAAYFCASSPPGSMNTEAFFGQGTRLTVV.

The genes are TRBV2 and TRBJ2-5; the match to TRBD2 covers 11 bases. Germline V gives CDR1 SNHLY, CDR2 FYNNEI. With V trimmed by 4 bases and J by 6 bases, 10 bases remained unmatched. The CDR3 contains 16 residues. CDR3 amino acids: CASSGGTSGGFKTQYF. The CDR3, as DNA: TGTGCCAGCAGTGGTGGTACTAGCGGGGGTTTTAAGACCCAGTACTTC. Variable domain in full (rest from reference TRBV2 and TRBJ2-5): EPEVTQTPSHQVTQMGQEVILRCVPISNHLYFYWYRQILGQKVEFLVSFYNNEISEKSEIFDDQFSVERPDGSNFTLKIRSTKLEDSAMYFCASSGGTSGGFKTQYFGPGTRLLVL.

The CDR3 reads CASSRAGGVEGYTF. Here the CDR3 DNA reads TGTGCCAGCAGCCGGGCAGGGGGTGTAGAAGGCTACACCTTC. This sequence joins TRBV11-2 and TRBJ1-2; TRBD1 matches at 7 bases. V trimming: 5 bases; J trimming: 8 bases; junction bases outside the gene matches: 11. Germline CDR1 SGHAT, CDR2 FQNNGV. The CDR3 spans 14 residues.

The rearrangement joins TRBV30 to TRBJ1-5, with D hard to call. This CDR3 spans 14 amino acids. Germline CDR1 GTSNPN, CDR2 SVGIG (reference sequence). Deletions cut 4 bases from V and 3 bases from J, with 13 bases between. CDR3 region: CAWTSAGVNQPQHF. The CDR3 DNA sequence: TGTGCCTGGACCTCAGCCGGGGTCAATCAGCCCCAGCATTTT.

V is TRBV1 and J is TRBJ2-1; the table's D call TRBD2 went unverified against the DNA. TRBV1 is a known pseudogene. This CDR3 has 10 amino acids. The CDR3 reads CTSWGGEQFF. DNA for the CDR3: TGCACCAGCTGGGGGGGTGAGCAGTTCTTC.

V and J are TRBV7-2 and TRBJ1-2; D remains unclear. The V end lost 2 bases, the J end lost 6 bases, and 16 bases lay between the germline ends. The CDR3 runs to 15 residues. From germline, CDR1 is SGHTA and CDR2 FQGNSA. The CDR3 DNA reads TGTGCCAGCAGCTTACTCAGGAGAGGGAGGGATGGCTACACCTTC. Amino acids: CASSLLRRGRDGYTF.